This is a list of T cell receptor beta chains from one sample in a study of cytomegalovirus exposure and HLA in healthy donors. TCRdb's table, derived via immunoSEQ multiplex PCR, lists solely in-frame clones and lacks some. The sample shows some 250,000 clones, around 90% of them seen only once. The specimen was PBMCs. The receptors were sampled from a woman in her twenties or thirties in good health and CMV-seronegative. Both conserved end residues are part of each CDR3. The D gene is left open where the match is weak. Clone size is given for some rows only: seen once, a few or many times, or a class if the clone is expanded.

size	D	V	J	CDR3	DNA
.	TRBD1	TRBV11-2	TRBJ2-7	CASSLGRTGFYEQYF	TGTGCCAGCAGCTTAGGTAGGACAGGGTTTTACGAGCAGTACTTC
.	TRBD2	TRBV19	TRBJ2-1	CATQNGGKGSYNEQFF	TGTGCCACCCAAAACGGGGGGAAGGGGTCCTACAATGAGCAGTTCTTC
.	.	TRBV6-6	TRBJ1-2	CASSPSGRVGGYTF	TGTGCCAGCAGCCCCTCTGGAAGGGTCGGCGGCTACACCTTC
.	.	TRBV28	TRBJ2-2	CASSSEGTQNTGELFF	TGTGCCAGCAGTTCTGAAGGGACACAGAACACCGGGGAGCTGTTTTTT
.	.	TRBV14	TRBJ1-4	CASSRSATNEKLFF	TGTGCCAGCAGCCGATCAGCAACTAATGAAAAACTGTTTTTT
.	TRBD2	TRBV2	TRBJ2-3	CASSEGLAATDTQYF	TGTGCCAGCAGTGAGGGACTAGCGGCCACAGATACGCAGTATTTT
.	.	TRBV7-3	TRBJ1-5	CASSAREEGNQPQHF	TGTGCCAGCAGCGCCAGGGAGGAGGGCAATCAGCCCCAGCATTTT
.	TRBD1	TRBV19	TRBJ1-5	CASSRDRQGNQPQHF	TGTGCCAGTAGTAGGGATCGACAGGGAAATCAGCCCCAGCATTTT
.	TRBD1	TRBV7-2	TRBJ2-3	CASSWTGGADTQYF	TGTGCCAGCAGCTGGACAGGGGGTGCAGATACGCAGTATTTT
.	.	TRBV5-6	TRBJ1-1	CASSLEVNTEAFF	TGTGCCAGCAGCTTGGAAGTAAACACTGAAGCTTTCTTT
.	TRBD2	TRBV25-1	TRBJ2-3	CASSPASGRPSTDTQYF	TGTGCCAGCAGTCCGGCTAGCGGGAGGCCTAGCACAGATACGCAGTATTTT
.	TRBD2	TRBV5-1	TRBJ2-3	CASSDLSGSSDTQYF	TGCGCCAGCAGCGACCTTAGCGGGAGTTCAGATACGCAGTATTTT
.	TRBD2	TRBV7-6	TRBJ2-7	CASSLELAGAYEQYF	TGTGCCAGCAGCCTCGAGCTAGCGGGAGCCTACGAGCAGTACTTC
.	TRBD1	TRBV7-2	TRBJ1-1	CASGQRTGNTEAFF	TGTGCCAGCGGCCAAAGGACAGGGAACACTGAAGCTTTCTTT
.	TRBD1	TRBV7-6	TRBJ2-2	CASSLEGQPYSGELFF	TGTGCCAGCAGCTTAGAGGGACAGCCTTATTCCGGGGAGCTGTTTTTT
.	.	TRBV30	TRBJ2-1	CAWSVRVRGDNEQFF	TGTGCCTGGAGTGTAAGGGTCAGGGGGGACAATGAGCAGTTCTTC
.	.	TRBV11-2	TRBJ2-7	CASSPGLRGSHEQYF	TGTGCCAGCAGCCCGGGCCTAAGGGGGTCCCACGAGCAGTACTTC
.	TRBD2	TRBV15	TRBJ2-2	CATKPRGWVAGAANTGELFF	TGTGCCACCAAGCCCCGGGGATGGGTAGCGGGAGCCGCGAACACCGGGGAGCTGTTTTTT
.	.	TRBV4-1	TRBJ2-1	CASSQGQYNEQFF	TGCGCCAGCAGCCAGGGACAATACAATGAGCAGTTCTTC
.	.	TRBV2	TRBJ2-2	CASSGISNTGELFF	TGTGCCAGCAGTGGAATATCGAACACCGGGGAGCTGTTTTTT
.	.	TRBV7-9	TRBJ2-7	CASSLEPSRRYYEQYF	TGTGCCAGCAGCTTAGAGCCCAGTAGACGGTACTACGAGCAGTACTTC
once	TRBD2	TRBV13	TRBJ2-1	CASSASGSINEQFF	TGTGCCAGCAGCGCTAGCGGGAGTATTAATGAGCAGTTCTTC
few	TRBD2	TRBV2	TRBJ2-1	CASSGLAEGNEQFF	TGTGCCAGCAGCGGACTAGCGGAGGGCAATGAGCAGTTCTTC
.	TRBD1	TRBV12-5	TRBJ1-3	CASGLDRGHIAGNTIYF	TGTGCTAGTGGTTTGGACAGGGGGCATATCGCTGGAAACACCATATATTTT
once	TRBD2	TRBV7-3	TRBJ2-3	CASSFLAGSTDTQYF	TGTGCCAGCAGCTTTTTAGCGGGAAGCACAGATACGCAGTATTTT
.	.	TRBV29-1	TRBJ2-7	CSPRRAYEQYF	TGCAGCCCTCGAAGGGCTTACGAGCAGTACTTC
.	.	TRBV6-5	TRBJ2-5	CASSWDTHQETQYF	TGTGCCAGCAGTTGGGACACCCACCAAGAGACCCAGTACTTC
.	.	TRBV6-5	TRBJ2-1	CASSGQTRGNEQFF	TGTGCCAGCAGTGGACAGACTAGGGGGAATGAGCAGTTCTTC
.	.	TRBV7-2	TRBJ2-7	CASRTPPNYEQYF	TGTGCCAGCAGAACACCCCCTAACTACGAGCAGTACTTC
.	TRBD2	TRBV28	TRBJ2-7	CASSPGTSGTYEQYF	TGTGCCAGCAGTCCCGGGACTAGCGGGACCTACGAGCAGTACTTC
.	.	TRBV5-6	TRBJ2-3	CASSLGSPDTQYF	TGTGCCAGCAGCCTCGGGAGTCCAGATACGCAGTATTTT
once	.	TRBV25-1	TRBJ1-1	CASSGKWGMNTEAFF	TGTGCCAGCAGTGGGAAATGGGGCATGAACACTGAAGCTTTCTTT
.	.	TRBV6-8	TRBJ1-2	CASSYSSTLFVLLNYGYTF	TGTGCCAGCAGTTACTCGAGTACCTTGTTTGTACTTCTCAACTATGGCTACACCTTC
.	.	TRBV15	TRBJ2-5	CATSRDTQETQYF	TGTGCCACCAGTCGGGACACACAAGAGACCCAGTACTTC
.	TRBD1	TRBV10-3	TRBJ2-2	CASRGQDTGELFF	TGTGCCTCCAGGGGGCAAGACACCGGGGAGCTGTTTTTT
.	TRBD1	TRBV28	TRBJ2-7	CASSSGQGGAYEQYF	TGTGCCAGCAGCTCCGGACAGGGAGGCGCCTACGAGCAGTACTTC
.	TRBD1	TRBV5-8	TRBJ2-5	CASSVRTGAETQYF	TGTGCCAGCAGTGTCCGGACAGGGGCAGAGACCCAGTACTTC
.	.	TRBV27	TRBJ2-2	CASSLTGDTGELFF	TGTGCCAGCAGTTTGACAGGCGACACCGGGGAGCTGTTTTTT